The 28 T cell receptor beta chains reported below all come from one sample, sequenced in a study of control samples from healthy donors and cancer patients. Profiling relied on immunoSEQ multiplex PCR, and the TCRdb table lists in-frame clones only, not all of them. This sample's clone table lists fewer than 200,000 clones. Sequencing input: blood. The receptors were gathered from a woman in her 30s in good health.

The chain recombines TRBV9 with TRBJ2-1, with a possible D match to TRBD2 (7 bases). Trimming took 2 bases from V and 10 from J, leaving 19 bases between them. The CDR3 consists of 15 residues. Germline values: CDR1 SGDLS, CDR2 YYNGEE. The CDR3 DNA reads as TGTGCCAGCAGCGTCGAAGGGGGGGCCTCAAGGGAGCAGTTCTTC. Translating gives CASSVEGGASREQFF.

V and J are TRBV13 and TRBJ1-2; 9 bases map to TRBD1. The V gene's germline CDR1 is PRHDT and CDR2 FYEKMQ (reference sequence). The CDR3 runs to 15 residues. After removal of 5 bases from V and 4 bases from J, the junction contained 8 bases not matched to a gene. The DNA for the CDR3 is TGTGCCAGCAGCCTCTTCGACAGGGGGGGCTATGGCTACACCTTC. This sequence encodes CASSLFDRGGYGYTF.

The J gene is TRBJ1-1, the V gene TRBV10-1; D gene unclear. Germline V lookup: CDR1 WNHNN, CDR2 SYGVQD (reference sequence). CDR3 length: 10 residues. Trimming took off 8 bases at V and 7 bases at J, with 8 bases between the two ends. Written as DNA, the CDR3 is TGCGCCAGCCCGGGATTTGAAGCTTTCTTT. Translation gives CASPGFEAFF.

V is TRBV5-5 and J is TRBJ2-5; D gene uncertain. The germline gives CDR1 SGHKS, CDR2 YYEKEE (reference sequence). The CDR3 has 13 residues. Trimming stripped 4 bases from V and 1 base from J, with 8 bases between. CDR3 residues: CASSRWPQETQYF. CDR3 bases: TGTGCCAGCAGCAGGTGGCCCCAAGAGACCCAGTACTTC.

V usage is TRBV20-1 and J usage is TRBJ1-2; D gene ambiguous. Germline assignment: CDR1 DFQATT and CDR2 SNEGSKA (reference sequence). The CDR3 is 10 amino acids. V lost 6 bases and J lost 7, with 9 bases in between. CDR3 loop: CSARSGGYTF. The CDR3 bases are TGCAGTGCGCGTTCCGGTGGCTACACCTTC.

This sequence joins TRBV19 and TRBJ2-7; 8 nucleotides match TRBD1. The CDR3 runs to 13 residues. The junction had 1 base not matched to a gene; V was cut back by 3 bases and J by 3 bases. Germline CDR1 is LNHDA and CDR2 is SQIVND (reference sequence). The CDR3 coding sequence is TGTGCCAGTAGTATTGGACAGGGCTACGAGCAGTACTTC. This translates into CASSIGQGYEQYF.

The chain links TRBV6-4 to TRBJ2-3; 9 bases fit TRBD2. This CDR3 is 15 amino acids long. J was trimmed by 6 bases and V by 0 bases; bases with no gene match: 4. Per the germline V gene, CDR1 is MRHNA and CDR2 is SNTAGT. This chain's CDR3 is CASSDSSGGPDTQYF. In DNA form, the CDR3 reads TGTGCCAGCAGTGACTCGAGCGGGGGGCCGGATACGCAGTATTTT.

V is TRBV28 and J is TRBJ1-5, with TRBD1 matching 9 bases. Germline assignment: CDR1 MDHEN and CDR2 SYDVKM. The junction had 8 bases not matched to a gene; V was cut back by 6 bases and J by 5 bases. There are 15 residues in the CDR3. The CDR3, as DNA: TGTGCCAGCAGGACACAGGGGGCAGGAGATCAGCCCCAGCATTTT. Amino acid sequence: CASRTQGAGDQPQHF.

This sequence joins TRBV6-5 and TRBJ1-4, with D possibly being TRBD1 (5 bases). The CDR3 has 13 amino acids. CDR1 is MNHEY and CDR2 is SVGAGI in the germline V gene. Trimming took 0 bases from V and 7 from J, leaving 6 bases between them. The CDR3 coding sequence is TGTGCCAGCAGTTACTCCAGGGTTGAAAAACTGTTTTTT. This encodes CASSYSRVEKLFF.

The chain joins TRBV5-1 to TRBJ1-5; a possible D gene is TRBD1 (6 bases). The CDR3 is made up of 17 amino acids. Deletions cut 0 bases from V and 1 base from J, with 14 bases between. The germline gives CDR1 SGHRS, CDR2 YFSETQ. CDR3 sequence reads: CASSLGAARGSNQPQHF. CDR3 bases: TGCGCCAGCAGCTTGGGGGCGGCCAGGGGAAGCAATCAGCCCCAGCATTTT.

The V gene is TRBV27, the J gene TRBJ1-1, with TRBD1 matching over 9 bases. Looked up from germline, CDR1 is MNHEY and CDR2 is SMNVEV (reference sequence). With V trimmed by 5 bases and J by 4 bases, 5 bases remained unmatched. This CDR3 has 14 amino acids. The CDR3 loop reads CASSKNRGPTEAFF. CDR3 DNA sequence: TGTGCCAGCAGTAAAAACAGGGGGCCCACTGAAGCTTTCTTT.

The chain links TRBV6-5 to TRBJ2-7; the match to TRBD1 covers 9 bases. Germline V CDR1 and CDR2: MNHEY, SVGAGI. Trimming took 2 bases from V and 1 from J; bases not matched to a gene: 6. This CDR3 has 16 amino acids. The DNA for the CDR3 is TGTGCCAGCAGTTACCTTGGACAGGGGTGGTCCTACGAGCAGTACTTC. Encoded protein: CASSYLGQGWSYEQYF.

The chain has TRBV27 and TRBJ2-3, with D possibly TRBD2 on 6 matching bases. Trimming left V 7 bases short and J 9 bases short, with 14 bases between. The CDR3 extends over 12 amino acids. The germline V gene has CDR1 MNHEY and CDR2 SMNVEV (reference sequence). The CDR3 reads CASTTGLGTQYF. CDR3 nucleotides: TGTGCCAGCACCACGGGACTTGGGACGCAGTATTTT.

V usage is TRBV28 and J usage is TRBJ2-7; 9 bases are shared with TRBD1. From germline, CDR1 is MDHEN and CDR2 SYDVKM. The trim removed 6 bases at V and 4 bases at J, leaving 13 bases unmatched. This CDR3 spans 16 amino acids. CDR3 in DNA: TGTGCCAGCAGGGCCTCCGGGACAGGGAAGTCATACGAGCAGTACTTC. The encoded protein is CASRASGTGKSYEQYF. The full variable domain, completed using reference TRBV28 and TRBJ2-7, is DVKVTQSSRYLVKRTGEKVFLECVQDMDHENMFWYRQDPGLGLRLIYFSYDVKMKEKGDIPEGYSVSREKKERFSLILESASTNQTSMYLCASRASGTGKSYEQYFGPGTRLTVT.

J is TRBJ1-5 and V is TRBV5-1; D gene uncertain. Germline V gene data show CDR1 as SGHRS and CDR2 as YFSETQ. Trimming cost V 1 base and J 5 bases, with 7 bases left between them. The CDR3 loop spans 13 amino acids. CDR3 amino acids: CASSLRPDQPQHF. As DNA, the CDR3 is TGCGCCAGCAGCTTGAGACCTGATCAGCCCCAGCATTTT.

The gene calls are TRBV6-5 and TRBJ1-2; perhaps TRBD1 as D (6 bases). The CDR3 runs to 12 residues. Trimming left V 2 bases short and J 9 bases short, with 10 bases between. Germline CDR1 reads MNHEY; CDR2 reads SVGAGI. CDR3: CASSYQGISYTF. In nucleotides, the CDR3 is TGTGCCAGCAGTTACCAGGGGATCAGCTACACCTTC.

The CDR3 reads CASNQRQGWSGYTF. The DNA for the CDR3 is TGTGCCAGCAACCAAAGACAGGGTTGGAGTGGCTACACCTTC. The rearrangement links TRBV6-5 to TRBJ1-2; 7 bases map to TRBD1. The ends lost 7 bases at V and 7 bases at J; junction bases unmatched: 12. Germline lookup yields CDR1 MNHEY and CDR2 SVGAGI. CDR3 length equals 14 residues.

The rearrangement links TRBV27 to TRBJ1-2; D gene unclear. Trimming took off 6 bases at V and 5 bases at J, with 16 bases between the two ends. Germline lookup yields CDR1 MNHEY and CDR2 SMNVEV (reference sequence). This CDR3 spans 14 amino acids. In DNA form, the CDR3 reads TGTGCCAGCAGCCTTGGGTCAGGTTCTTATGGCTACACCTTC. Its translation: CASSLGSGSYGYTF.

The rearrangement joins TRBV27 to TRBJ2-3; maybe TRBD2 (5 bases). The CDR3 contains 15 residues. Germline V gives CDR1 MNHEY, CDR2 SMNVEV (reference sequence). Trimming took 7 bases from V and 3 from J, leaving 17 bases between them. CDR3 loop: CASTLSLSGTDTQYF. CDR3 bases: TGTGCCAGCACCCTTAGTCTATCGGGAACAGATACGCAGTATTTT.

The chain combines TRBV5-4 with TRBJ2-7; the D gene is possibly TRBD1 (5 bases). V dropped 0 bases and J dropped 6 bases, with 22 bases sitting between them. The V gene's germline CDR1 is SGHNT and CDR2 YYREEE (reference sequence). The length of the CDR3 is 17 residues. Here the CDR3 reads CASSLGPAAGLSTEQYF. CDR3 coding DNA: TGTGCCAGCAGCTTGGGGCCAGCTGCAGGGTTGAGCACCGAGCAGTACTTC.

The gene calls are TRBV28 and TRBJ1-1; TRBD1 matches 8 bases. The J segment lost 10 bases and the V segment lost 5 bases, leaving 9 bases of the junction unmatched. Germline assignment: CDR1 MDHEN and CDR2 SYDVKM. This CDR3 contains 13 residues. Here the CDR3 DNA reads TGTGCCAGCAGTCCATCAGACAGGGGAGGAGCTTTCTTT. Translation: CASSPSDRGGAFF. The whole variable domain, filled in from reference TRBV28 and TRBJ1-1, reads DVKVTQSSRYLVKRTGEKVFLECVQDMDHENMFWYRQDPGLGLRLIYFSYDVKMKEKGDIPEGYSVSREKKERFSLILESASTNQTSMYLCASSPSDRGGAFFGQGTRLTVV.

The chain has TRBV9 and TRBJ2-3; D ambiguous. The germline CDR1 and CDR2 sequences are SGDLS and YYNGEE. V dropped 0 bases and J dropped 3 bases, with 17 bases sitting between them. The CDR3 length is 17 residues. CDR3 DNA sequence: TGTGCCAGCAGCGTAGTCCCCAATGCCCCCGCGACAGATACGCAGTATTTT. It encodes CASSVVPNAPATDTQYF.

The V gene is TRBV11-2, the J gene TRBJ2-5; possible D gene TRBD1, 8 bases. V lost 5 bases, J lost 4 bases, and 17 bases lay in between. Germline values: CDR1 SGHAT, CDR2 FQNNGV. The CDR3 loop spans 15 amino acids. CDR3 residues: CASSQGQGGRETQYF. The CDR3 DNA sequence: TGTGCCAGCAGCCAAGGACAGGGAGGGAGAGAGACCCAGTACTTC.

The chain uses TRBV11-2 and TRBJ2-1, with 8 bases lining up with TRBD2. V shed 5 bases, J shed 8 bases, and the junction held 14 bases outside the gene matches. The CDR3 spans 16 residues. The germline V gene encodes CDR1 SGHAT and CDR2 FQNNGV. This chain's CDR3 is CASSLLGTRVVHEQFF. CDR3 DNA sequence: TGTGCCAGCAGCCTATTAGGGACTAGGGTAGTCCATGAGCAGTTCTTC. The full variable domain, completed using reference TRBV11-2 and TRBJ2-1, is EAGVAQSPRYKIIEKRQSVAFWCNPISGHATLYWYQQILGQGPKLLIQFQNNGVVDDSQLPKDRFSAERLKGVDSTLKIQPAKLEDSAVYLCASSLLGTRVVHEQFFGPGTRLTVL.

The chain recombines TRBV3-1 (or the pseudogene TRBV3-2) with TRBJ2-7; 7 nucleotides match TRBD2. Germline V lookup: CDR1 LGHDT, CDR2 YNNKEL (reference sequence). The CDR3 loop spans 14 amino acids. J lost 2 bases, V lost 7 bases, and 8 bases had no gene match. The CDR3 region is CASIKRGGAYEQYF. The CDR3 coding sequence is TGTGCCAGCATCAAGAGGGGAGGGGCCTACGAGCAGTACTTC.

J is TRBJ1-6 and V is TRBV6-2 or TRBV6-3; tentative D call: TRBD1 (5 bases). V lost 6 bases to trimming and J lost 7 bases, with 22 bases between them. The germline gives CDR1 MNHEY, CDR2 SVGEGT. This CDR3 comprises 17 residues. The DNA for the CDR3 is TGTGCCAGCAGCCCTCCGGTTGGGGACCGATCGAATTCACCCCTCCACTTT. It encodes CASSPPVGDRSNSPLHF.

The rearrangement links TRBV11-2 to TRBJ2-1, with 7 bases matching TRBD1. Germline V CDR1 and CDR2: SGHAT, FQNNGV. This CDR3 is built from 16 residues. The junction had 17 bases not matched to a gene; V was cut back by 6 bases and J by 9 bases. The CDR3 here is CASRPRTGSSVGEQFF. The CDR3 DNA reads TGTGCCAGCAGACCGCGGACAGGCAGTTCGGTGGGTGAGCAGTTCTTC. Combining the CDR3 with reference TRBV11-2 and TRBJ2-1 gives the whole variable domain EAGVAQSPRYKIIEKRQSVAFWCNPISGHATLYWYQQILGQGPKLLIQFQNNGVVDDSQLPKDRFSAERLKGVDSTLKIQPAKLEDSAVYLCASRPRTGSSVGEQFFGPGTRLTVL.

This CDR3 reads CASSLDHRGTDTQYF. The CDR3 DNA reads TGTGCCAGCAGCTTGGATCACAGGGGGACAGATACGCAGTATTTT. This chain joins TRBV5-4 and TRBJ2-3; the match to TRBD1 covers 8 bases. Per the germline V gene, CDR1 is SGHNT and CDR2 is YYREEE (reference sequence). This CDR3 contains 15 residues. V was pared by 0 bases and J by 3 bases, with 3 bases of the junction left unmatched.